These T cell receptor beta chains were read from a single sample in a study of blood T cell repertoires in COVID-19. The table came from immunoSEQ multiplex PCR; TCRdb's copy has only in-frame clones and leaves some out. This table has roughly 110,000 clones, about 70% appearing once. Sequencing was done on a sample of peripheral blood. Every receptor here comes from a human donor with acute or convalescent COVID-19. The donor label of this sample is uncertain. Each CDR3 is given with its conserved first and last residue. The D gene is left open where the match is weak. Where a row states a size, it is once, few, many or the class of an expanded clone; other rows omit it.

j_call | clone_size | v_call | d_call | cdr3_aa | cdr3_nt
TRBJ1-1 | few | TRBV2 | NA | CASRIQGNTEAFF | TGTGCCAGCAGGATCCAGGGGAACACTGAAGCTTTCTTT
TRBJ2-1 | many | TRBV24-1 | NA | CATSDLLGGEQFF | TGTGCCACCAGTGATTTGTTAGGGGGAGAGCAGTTCTTC
TRBJ2-7 | NA | TRBV5-5 | NA | CASSALEGLAEQYF | TGTGCCAGCAGCGCCCTGGAAGGACTCGCGGAGCAGTACTTC
TRBJ2-5 | once | TRBV11-2 | TRBD1 | CASSLGTGLLGETQYF | TGTGCCAGCAGCTTGGGGACAGGACTTCTAGGGGAGACCCAGTACTTC
TRBJ2-7 | NA | TRBV5-1 | TRBD2 | CASSLLGTSGGVEQYF | TGCGCCAGCAGCTTGTTGGGGACTAGCGGGGGTGTGGAGCAGTACTTC
TRBJ2-4 | NA | TRBV15 | NA | CATSRVRGGLAKNIQYF | TGTGCCACCAGCAGAGTGAGGGGGGGACTAGCCAAAAACATTCAGTACTTC
TRBJ1-2 | NA | TRBV2 | TRBD1 | CASSLDRAYGYTF | TGTGCCAGCAGTCTTGACAGGGCGTATGGCTACACCTTC
TRBJ1-6 | NA | TRBV2 | TRBD1 | CASTGTGGYNSPLHF | TGTGCCAGCACTGGGACAGGGGGTTATAATTCACCCCTCCACTTT
TRBJ1-6 | NA | TRBV5-5 | TRBD1 | CASSSRTGQDYYNSPLHF | TGTGCCAGCAGTTCCCGGACAGGGCAAGATTACTATAATTCACCCCTCCACTTT
TRBJ1-1 | once | TRBV7-9 | NA | CASSRPPSTEAFF | TGTGCCAGCAGCCGCCCTCCGAGCACTGAAGCTTTCTTT
TRBJ2-2 | NA | TRBV28 | NA | CASSLARGYTGELFF | TGTGCCAGCAGTCTAGCGCGCGGATACACCGGGGAGCTGTTTTTT
TRBJ1-3 | NA | TRBV4-2 | NA | CASSRDATPGLGGNTIYF | TGTGCCAGCAGCCGCGATGCTACTCCGGGGTTGGGAGGAAACACCATATATTTT
TRBJ2-4 | NA | TRBV14 | NA | CASSQVDGGDIQYF | TGTGCCAGCAGCCAAGTGGACGGAGGGGACATTCAGTACTTC
TRBJ1-4 | NA | TRBV5-1 | NA | CASSLGGTNEKLFF | TGCGCCAGCAGCCTAGGGGGTACTAATGAAAAACTGTTTTTT
TRBJ1-4 | NA | TRBV5-1 | TRBD1 | CASSPTGANEKLFF | TGCGCCAGCAGCCCTACAGGGGCTAATGAAAAACTGTTTTTT
TRBJ2-3 | NA | TRBV9 | TRBD1 | CASSVSGQDRTDTQYF | TGTGCCAGCAGCGTATCCGGACAGGATAGAACAGATACGCAGTATTTT
TRBJ1-1 | NA | TRBV9 | NA | CASSAGGAGTEAFF | TGTGCCAGCAGCGCTGGAGGGGCAGGGACTGAAGCTTTCTTT
TRBJ2-5 | NA | TRBV4-1 | NA | CASSPNPGNQETQYF | TGCGCCAGCAGTCCCAACCCAGGGAATCAAGAGACCCAGTACTTC
TRBJ1-6 | NA | TRBV7-9 | NA | CASSLPLYNSPLHF | TGTGCCAGCAGCTTACCCCTATATAATTCACCCCTCCACTTT
TRBJ1-5 | few | TRBV18 | TRBD1 | CASSPTGDRNQPQHF | TGTGCCAGCTCACCTACAGGGGACCGCAATCAGCCCCAGCATTTT
TRBJ1-6 | NA | TRBV4-1 | TRBD1 | CASSRNRDRGESPLHF | TGCGCCAGCAGCCGGAACCGGGACAGGGGTGAATCACCCCTCCACTTT
TRBJ1-5 | NA | TRBV30 | TRBD1 | CAWSQGARDQPQHF | TGTGCCTGGAGCCAGGGGGCGAGGGATCAGCCCCAGCATTTT
TRBJ1-5 | few | TRBV7-8 | TRBD1 | CASSRTGTNQPQHF | TGTGCCAGCAGCCGGACAGGGACGAATCAGCCCCAGCATTTT
TRBJ1-1 | NA | TRBV5-1 | NA | CASSLPTVNTEAFF | TGCGCCAGCAGTCTCCCGACAGTGAACACTGAAGCTTTCTTT
TRBJ2-5 | NA | TRBV5-1 | TRBD2 | CASSSPGGGETQYF | TGCGCCAGCAGCTCCCCTGGGGGGGGAGAGACCCAGTACTTC
TRBJ1-5 | NA | TRBV19 | TRBD1 | CASSLTGGNQPQHF | TGTGCCAGTAGTCTCACAGGGGGCAATCAGCCCCAGCATTTT